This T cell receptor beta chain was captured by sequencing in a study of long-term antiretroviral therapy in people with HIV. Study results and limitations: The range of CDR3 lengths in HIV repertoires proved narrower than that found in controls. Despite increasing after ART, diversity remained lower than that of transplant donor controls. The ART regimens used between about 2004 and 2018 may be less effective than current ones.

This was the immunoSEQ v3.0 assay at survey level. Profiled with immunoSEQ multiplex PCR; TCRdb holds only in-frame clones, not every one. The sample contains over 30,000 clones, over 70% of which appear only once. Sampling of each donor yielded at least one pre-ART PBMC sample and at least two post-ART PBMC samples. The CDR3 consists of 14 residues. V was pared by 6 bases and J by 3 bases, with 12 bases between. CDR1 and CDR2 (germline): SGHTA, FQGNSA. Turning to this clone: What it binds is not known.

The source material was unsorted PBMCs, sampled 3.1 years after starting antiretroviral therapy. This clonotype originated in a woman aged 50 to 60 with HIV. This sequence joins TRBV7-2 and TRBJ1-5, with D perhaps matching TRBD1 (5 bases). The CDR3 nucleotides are TGTGCCAGCAGTTATGCGGGGCCCAATCAGCCCCAGCATTTT. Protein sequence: CASSYAGPNQPQHF.